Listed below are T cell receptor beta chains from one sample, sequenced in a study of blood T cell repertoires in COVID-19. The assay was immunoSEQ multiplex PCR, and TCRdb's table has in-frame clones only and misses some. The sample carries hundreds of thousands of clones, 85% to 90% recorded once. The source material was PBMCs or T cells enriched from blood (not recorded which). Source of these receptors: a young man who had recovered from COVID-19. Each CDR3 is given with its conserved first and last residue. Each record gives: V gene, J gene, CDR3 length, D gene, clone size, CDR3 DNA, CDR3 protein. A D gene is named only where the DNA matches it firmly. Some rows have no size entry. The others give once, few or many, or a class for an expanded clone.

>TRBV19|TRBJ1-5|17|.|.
TGTGCCAGTAGTATAGTCCAGGGAGGGGTCGGCAATCAGCCCCAGCATTTT
CASSIVQGGVGNQPQHF
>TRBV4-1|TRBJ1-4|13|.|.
TGCGCCAGCAGCTCACAGGGCGGCGAAAAACTGTTTTTT
CASSSQGGEKLFF
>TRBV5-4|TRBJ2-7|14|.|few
TGTGCCAGCAGCTTTTCTGCGAGCCCCTACGAGCAGTACTTC
CASSFSASPYEQYF
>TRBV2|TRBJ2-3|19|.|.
TGTGCCAGCACCCCGAATGTTCGGTTCTTTAGGGGGAACACAGATACGCAGTATTTT
CASTPNVRFFRGNTDTQYF
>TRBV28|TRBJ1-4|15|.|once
TGTGCCAGCAGTGTAGGGACAAACCCTAGAGAAAAACTGTTTTTT
CASSVGTNPREKLFF
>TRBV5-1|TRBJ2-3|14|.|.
TGCGCCAGCAGACAGGGGACTTGGACAGATACGCAGTATTTT
CASRQGTWTDTQYF
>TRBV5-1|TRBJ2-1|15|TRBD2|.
TGCGCCAGCAGCAACGGGACTAGCGCCCACAATGAGCAGTTCTTC
CASSNGTSAHNEQFF
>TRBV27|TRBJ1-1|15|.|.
TGTGCCAGCAGTCACCCGCCCAATTATGGCTCTGAAGCTTTCTTT
CASSHPPNYGSEAFF
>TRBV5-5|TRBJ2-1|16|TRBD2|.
TGTGCCAGCAGCCCACCGGGACTAGGTTCCTACAATGAGCAGTTCTTC
CASSPPGLGSYNEQFF
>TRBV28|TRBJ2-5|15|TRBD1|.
TGTGCCAGCAGTTTTAGGGCCCGGGACAGGGAGACCCAGTACTTC
CASSFRARDRETQYF
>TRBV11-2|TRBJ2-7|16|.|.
TGTGCCAGCAGCCTCGACTCCGCCGTCCCCTCTCGCGAGCAGTACTTC
CASSLDSAVPSREQYF
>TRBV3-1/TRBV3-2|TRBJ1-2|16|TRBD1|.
TGTGCCAGCAGCCAAGAACGCGGGACAGGCATCTATGGCTACACCTTC
CASSQERGTGIYGYTF
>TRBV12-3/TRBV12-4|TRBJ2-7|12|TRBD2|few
TGTGCCAGCACTAGGGAGGGAAGCGAGCAGTACTTC
CASTREGSEQYF
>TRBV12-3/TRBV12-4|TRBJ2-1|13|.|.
TGTGCCAGCAATCATAACGGGTACAATGAGCAGTTCTTC
CASNHNGYNEQFF
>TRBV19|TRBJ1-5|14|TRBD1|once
TGTGCCAGTAGTAGGGGACAGGGGAACCAGCCCCAGCATTTT
CASSRGQGNQPQHF
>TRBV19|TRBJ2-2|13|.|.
TGTGCCAGTAGTATTCACCGGACCGGGGAGCTGTTTTTT
CASSIHRTGELFF
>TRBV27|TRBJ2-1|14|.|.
TGTGCCAGCCGGCGGGGGACAGGTTTTAATGAGCAGTTCTTC
CASRRGTGFNEQFF